Each of the 11 T cell receptor beta chains below was sequenced from the same sample in a study of blood T cell repertoires in COVID-19. The data were produced by immunoSEQ multiplex PCR, yet TCRdb's version contains in-frame clones alone and is incomplete. The profile shows around 130,000 clones, over 80% of them singletons. The sequenced sample consisted of peripheral blood. The receptors shown here come from a man aged 35-49 years with active or convalescent COVID-19.

This rearrangement joins TRBV9 to TRBJ1-1, with a weak D call TRBD1 (5 bases). Germline V CDR1 and CDR2: SGDLS, YYNGEE. The CDR3 extends over 19 amino acids. Deletions cut 2 bases from V and 0 bases from J, with 23 bases between. CDR3 protein: CASSVDPSGKGLLNTEAFF. DNA for the CDR3: TGTGCCAGCAGCGTCGACCCCTCCGGAAAGGGGCTTCTGAACACTGAAGCTTTCTTT.

The chain links TRBV19 to TRBJ2-4; possible D gene TRBD1, 6 bases. With 4 bases removed from V and 0 bases from J, the gap between germline ends came to 16 bases. This CDR3 spans 17 amino acids. Germline CDR1 LNHDA, CDR2 SQIVND (reference sequence). The CDR3 spells CASSTPGGQLAKNIQYF. In DNA form, the CDR3 reads TGTGCCAGTAGTACGCCCGGAGGACAGCTAGCCAAAAACATTCAGTACTTC.

V usage is TRBV7-3 and J usage is TRBJ2-3, with 10 bases that match TRBD2. Germline assignment: CDR1 SGHTA and CDR2 FQGTGA. Trimming took 0 bases from V and 5 from J; bases not matched to a gene: 11. CDR3 size: 18 residues. Here the CDR3 DNA reads TGTGCCAGCAGCTTAACGTGGGCCAGCGGGGGGGCGGAAGATACGCAGTATTTT. Translation gives CASSLTWASGGAEDTQYF.

The J gene is TRBJ1-4, the V gene TRBV3-1 (or the pseudogene TRBV3-2), with D possibly TRBD1 on 6 matching bases. The germline V gene encodes CDR1 LGHDT and CDR2 YNNKEL (reference sequence). CDR3 length equals 16 residues. Trimming removed 3 bases from V and 6 bases from J, with 17 bases in between. CDR3 in DNA: TGTGCCAGCAGCCAGCTGACAGGAGTTAATTATGAAAAACTGTTTTTT. This gives the protein CASSQLTGVNYEKLFF.

CDR3 sequence reads: CASSPWTGGATDTQYF. In DNA form, the CDR3 reads TGCGCCAGCAGCCCGTGGACAGGGGGAGCCACAGATACGCAGTATTTT. The chain employs TRBV5-1 and TRBJ2-3, with 10 bases fitting TRBD1. The CDR3 runs to 16 residues. The V gene's germline CDR1 is SGHRS and CDR2 YFSETQ. The trim removed 4 bases at V and 2 bases at J, leaving 7 bases unmatched.

The chain has TRBV3-1 (or the pseudogene TRBV3-2) and TRBJ2-1; 8 bases are shared with TRBD1. CDR3 length: 16 amino acids. In germline, CDR1 is LGHDT, CDR2 YNNKEL (reference sequence). Trimming removed 4 bases from V and 3 bases from J; junction bases left unmatched: 8. DNA of the CDR3: TGTGCCAGCAGCCTCCCCCAGGGGGCGCGCTACAATGAGCAGTTCTTC. Its protein is CASSLPQGARYNEQFF.

This clone was seen only a few times. The chain has TRBV6-5 and TRBJ1-6; 8 bases map to TRBD1. V lost 2 bases and J lost 10; bases outside the gene matches: 7. Germline V gives CDR1 MNHEY, CDR2 SVGAGI. The CDR3 is 15 residues long. The CDR3 DNA follows: TGTGCCAGCAGTTACGGACAGGGATCAGGATCACCCCTCCACTTT. This encodes CASSYGQGSGSPLHF.

Remarks on this clone: Relative to the germline gene, one junction end is altered; a read error may explain this. CDR3 protein: CASSPGLRSHEQYF. CDR3 sequence (DNA): TGCGCCAGCAGCCCAGGGCTTCGCTCCCACGAGCAGTACTTC. The rearrangement uses TRBV5-1 and TRBJ2-7, with D possibly TRBD1 on 5 matching bases. Germline CDR1 SGHRS, CDR2 YFSETQ. The CDR3 loop spans 14 amino acids. Supplemented by reference TRBV5-1 and TRBJ2-7, the full variable domain reads KAGVTQTPRYLIKTRGQQVTLSCSPISGHRSVSWYQQTPGQGLQFLFEYFSETQRNKGNFPGRFSGRQFSNSRSEMNVSTLELGDSALYLCASSPGLRSHEQYFGPGTRLTVT.

V usage is TRBV7-2 and J usage is TRBJ2-3; 9 bases are a match to TRBD2. Germline CDR1 SGHTA, CDR2 FQGNSA. The CDR3 extends over 14 amino acids. With V trimmed by 3 bases and J by 4 bases, 2 bases remained unmatched. The CDR3 region is CASSFSGGPDTQYF. CDR3 coding DNA: TGTGCCAGCAGCTTTAGCGGGGGTCCAGATACGCAGTATTTT.

DNA for the CDR3: TGTGCCTGCGCCGGGACAGGGGACCACGAGCAGTACTTC. The encoded protein is CACAGTGDHEQYF. This chain links TRBV30 with TRBJ2-7; 10 bases line up with TRBD1. The V and J ends lost 6 bases and 5 bases, in that order; junction bases with no gene match: 7. Germline V gene lookup returns CDR1 GTSNPN and CDR2 SVGIG (reference sequence). This CDR3 comprises 13 residues.

V and J are TRBV7-2 and TRBJ1-2; D is perhaps TRBD1 (6 bases). The CDR3 extends over 15 amino acids. Trimming left V 5 bases short and J 5 bases short, with 18 bases between. Germline V gene sequence: CDR1 SGHTA, CDR2 FQGNSA. The CDR3 DNA reads TGTGCCAGCAGCACCCACACTACAGGGAATTATGGCTACACCTTC. Protein product: CASSTHTTGNYGYTF.